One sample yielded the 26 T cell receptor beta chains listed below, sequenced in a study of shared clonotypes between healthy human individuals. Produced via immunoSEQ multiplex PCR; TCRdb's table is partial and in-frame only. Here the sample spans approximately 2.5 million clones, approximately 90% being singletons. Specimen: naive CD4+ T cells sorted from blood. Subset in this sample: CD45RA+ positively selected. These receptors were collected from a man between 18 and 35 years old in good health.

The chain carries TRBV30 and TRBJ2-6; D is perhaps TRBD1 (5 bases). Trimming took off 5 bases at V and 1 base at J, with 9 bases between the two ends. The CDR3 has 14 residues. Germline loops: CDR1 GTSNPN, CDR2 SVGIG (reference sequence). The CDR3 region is CAWGATSGANVLTF. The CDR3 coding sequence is TGTGCCTGGGGGGCGACTTCTGGGGCCAACGTCCTGACTTTC.

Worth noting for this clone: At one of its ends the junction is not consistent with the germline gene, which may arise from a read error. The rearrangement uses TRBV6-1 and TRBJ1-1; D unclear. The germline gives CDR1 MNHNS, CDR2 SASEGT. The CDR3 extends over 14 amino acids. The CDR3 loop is CASSTLVLNTEAFF. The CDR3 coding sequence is TGTGCCAGCAGTACGTTGGTATTGAATACTGAAGCTTTCTTT.

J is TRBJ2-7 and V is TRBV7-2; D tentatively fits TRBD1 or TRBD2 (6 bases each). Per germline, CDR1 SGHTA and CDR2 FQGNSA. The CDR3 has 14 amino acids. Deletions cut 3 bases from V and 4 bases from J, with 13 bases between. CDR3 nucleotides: TGTGCCAGCAGCTTCTTCGGGGGCGAGTACGAGCAGTACTTC. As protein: CASSFFGGEYEQYF.

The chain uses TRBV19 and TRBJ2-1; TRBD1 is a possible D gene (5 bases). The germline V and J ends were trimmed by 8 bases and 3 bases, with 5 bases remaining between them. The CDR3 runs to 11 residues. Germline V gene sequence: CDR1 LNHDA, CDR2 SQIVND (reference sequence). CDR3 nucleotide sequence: TGTGCCAGTCAGGGCTACAATGAGCAGTTCTTC. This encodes CASQGYNEQFF.

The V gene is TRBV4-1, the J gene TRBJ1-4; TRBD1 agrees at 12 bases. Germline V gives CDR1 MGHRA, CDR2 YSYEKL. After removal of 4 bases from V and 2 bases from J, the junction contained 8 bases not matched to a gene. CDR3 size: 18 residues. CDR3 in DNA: TGCGCCAGCAGCCCTGGGACAGGGGGCGCGTTTACTAATGAAAAACTGTTTTTT. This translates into CASSPGTGGAFTNEKLFF.

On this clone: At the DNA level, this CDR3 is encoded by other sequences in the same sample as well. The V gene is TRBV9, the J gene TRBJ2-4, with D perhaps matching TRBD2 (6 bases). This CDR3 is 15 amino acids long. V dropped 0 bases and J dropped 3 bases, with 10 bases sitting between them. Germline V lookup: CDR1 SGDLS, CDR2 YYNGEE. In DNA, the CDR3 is TGTGCCAGCAGCGTAGGGGACTCAGGCAAAAACATTCAGTACTTC. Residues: CASSVGDSGKNIQYF.

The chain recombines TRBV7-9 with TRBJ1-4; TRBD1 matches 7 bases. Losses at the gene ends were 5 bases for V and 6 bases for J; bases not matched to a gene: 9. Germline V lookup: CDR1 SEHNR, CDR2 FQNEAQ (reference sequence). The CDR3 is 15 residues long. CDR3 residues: CASSVQGTGDEKLFF. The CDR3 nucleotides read TGTGCCAGCAGCGTACAGGGGACGGGGGATGAAAAACTGTTTTTT.

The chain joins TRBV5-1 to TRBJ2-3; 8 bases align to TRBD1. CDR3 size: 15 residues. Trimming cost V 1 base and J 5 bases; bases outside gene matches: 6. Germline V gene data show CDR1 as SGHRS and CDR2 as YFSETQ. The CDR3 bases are TGCGCCAGCAGCTTGCCAGGGGGCTTGGGAGATACGCAGTATTTT. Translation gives CASSLPGGLGDTQYF.

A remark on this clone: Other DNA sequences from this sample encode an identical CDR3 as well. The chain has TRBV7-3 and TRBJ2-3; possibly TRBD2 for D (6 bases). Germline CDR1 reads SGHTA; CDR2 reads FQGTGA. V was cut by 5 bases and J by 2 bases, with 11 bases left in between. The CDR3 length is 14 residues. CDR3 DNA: TGTGCCAGCAGCCGTAGCGGATCCACAGATACGCAGTATTTT. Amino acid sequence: CASSRSGSTDTQYF.

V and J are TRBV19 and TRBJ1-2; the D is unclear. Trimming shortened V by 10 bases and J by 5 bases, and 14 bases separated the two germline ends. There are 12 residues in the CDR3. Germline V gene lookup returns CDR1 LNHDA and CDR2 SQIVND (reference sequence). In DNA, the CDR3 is TGTGCCACCAATGACGTTGGATATGGCTACACCTTC. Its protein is CATNDVGYGYTF.

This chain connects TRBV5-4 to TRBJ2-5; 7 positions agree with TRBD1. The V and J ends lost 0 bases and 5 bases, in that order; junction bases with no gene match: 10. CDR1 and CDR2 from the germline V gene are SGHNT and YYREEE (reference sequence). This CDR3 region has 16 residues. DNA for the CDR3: TGTGCCAGCAGCTTGGCCAGAGGGGGCGAGGTCGAGACCCAGTACTTC. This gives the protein CASSLARGGEVETQYF.

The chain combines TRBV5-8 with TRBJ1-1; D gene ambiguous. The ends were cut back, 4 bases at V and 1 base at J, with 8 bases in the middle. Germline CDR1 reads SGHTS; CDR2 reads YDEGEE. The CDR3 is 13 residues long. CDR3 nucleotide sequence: TGTGCCAGCAGCCATAACAGGAACACTGAAGCTTTCTTT. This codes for CASSHNRNTEAFF. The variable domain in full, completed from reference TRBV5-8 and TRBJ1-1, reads EAGVTQSPTHLIKTRGQQATLRCSPISGHTSVYWYQQALGLGLQFLLWYDEGEERNRGNFPPRFSGRQFPNYSSELNVNALELEDSALYLCASSHNRNTEAFFGQGTRLTVV.

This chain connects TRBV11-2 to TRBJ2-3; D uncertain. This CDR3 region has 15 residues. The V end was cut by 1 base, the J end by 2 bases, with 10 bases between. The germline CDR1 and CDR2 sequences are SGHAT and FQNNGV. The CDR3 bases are TGTGCCAGCAGCTTAGGGACGGTTTACACAGATACGCAGTATTTT. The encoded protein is CASSLGTVYTDTQYF.

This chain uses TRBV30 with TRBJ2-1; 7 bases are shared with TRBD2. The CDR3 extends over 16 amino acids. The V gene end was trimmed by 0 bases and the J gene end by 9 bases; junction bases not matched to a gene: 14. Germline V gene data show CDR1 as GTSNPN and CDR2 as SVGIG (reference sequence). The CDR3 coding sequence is TGTGCCTGGAGTGTAGAACTTGCGGGAGTATTGGGTGAGCAGTTCTTC. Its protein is CAWSVELAGVLGEQFF.

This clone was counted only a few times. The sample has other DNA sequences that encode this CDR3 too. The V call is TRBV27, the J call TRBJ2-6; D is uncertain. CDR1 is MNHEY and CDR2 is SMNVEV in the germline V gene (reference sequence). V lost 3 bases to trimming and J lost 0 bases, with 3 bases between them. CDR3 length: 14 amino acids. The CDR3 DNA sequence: TGTGCCAGCAGTTTTTCCTCTGGGGCCAACGTCCTGACTTTC. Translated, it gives CASSFSSGANVLTF.

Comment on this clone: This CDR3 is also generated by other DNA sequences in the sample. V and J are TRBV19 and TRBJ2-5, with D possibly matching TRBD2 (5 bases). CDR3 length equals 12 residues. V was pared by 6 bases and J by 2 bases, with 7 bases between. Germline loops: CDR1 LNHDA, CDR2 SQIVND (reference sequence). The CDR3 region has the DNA TGTGCCAGTAGGAGAGGGCAAGAGACCCAGTACTTC. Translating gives CASRRGQETQYF.

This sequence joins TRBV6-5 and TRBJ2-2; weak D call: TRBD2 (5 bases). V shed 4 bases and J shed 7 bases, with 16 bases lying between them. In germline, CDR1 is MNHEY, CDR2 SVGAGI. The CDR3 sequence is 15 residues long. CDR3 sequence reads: CASSSSGLSSGELFF. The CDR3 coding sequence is TGTGCCAGCAGTTCCTCCGGACTTAGCAGCGGGGAGCTGTTTTTT.

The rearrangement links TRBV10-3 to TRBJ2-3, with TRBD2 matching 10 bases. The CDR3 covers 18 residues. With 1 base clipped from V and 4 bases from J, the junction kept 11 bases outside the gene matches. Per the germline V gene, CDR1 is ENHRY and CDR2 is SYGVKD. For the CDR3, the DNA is TGTGCCATCAGTGAGTACGGCTTAGCGGGGGGTGACCCAGATACGCAGTATTTT. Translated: CAISEYGLAGGDPDTQYF.

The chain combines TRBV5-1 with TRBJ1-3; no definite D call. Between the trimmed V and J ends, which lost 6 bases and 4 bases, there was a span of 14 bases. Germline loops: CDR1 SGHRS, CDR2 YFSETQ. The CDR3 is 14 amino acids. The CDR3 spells CASMETTAGNTIYF. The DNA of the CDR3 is TGCGCCAGCATGGAGACGACGGCCGGAAACACCATATATTTT.

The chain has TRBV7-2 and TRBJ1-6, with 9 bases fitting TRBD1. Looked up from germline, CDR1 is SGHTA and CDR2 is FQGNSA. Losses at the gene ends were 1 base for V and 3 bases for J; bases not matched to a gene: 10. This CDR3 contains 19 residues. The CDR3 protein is CASSLVGVGTGLYNSPLHF. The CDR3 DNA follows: TGTGCCAGCAGCTTAGTGGGGGTCGGGACAGGGCTCTATAATTCACCCCTCCACTTT.

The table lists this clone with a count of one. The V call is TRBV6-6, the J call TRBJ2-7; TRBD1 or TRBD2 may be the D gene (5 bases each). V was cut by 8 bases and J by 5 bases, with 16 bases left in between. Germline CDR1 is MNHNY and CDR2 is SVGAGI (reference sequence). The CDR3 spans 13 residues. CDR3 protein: CASRGPTQDEQYF. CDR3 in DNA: TGTGCCAGCCGGGGCCCCACGCAGGACGAGCAGTACTTC.

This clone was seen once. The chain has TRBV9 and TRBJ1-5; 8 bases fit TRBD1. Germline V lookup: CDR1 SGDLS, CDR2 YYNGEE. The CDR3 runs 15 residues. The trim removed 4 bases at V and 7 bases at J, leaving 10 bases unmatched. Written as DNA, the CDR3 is TGTGCCAGCAGCTCCGGACAGGGAGAAGGACAGCCCCAGCATTTT. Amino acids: CASSSGQGEGQPQHF.

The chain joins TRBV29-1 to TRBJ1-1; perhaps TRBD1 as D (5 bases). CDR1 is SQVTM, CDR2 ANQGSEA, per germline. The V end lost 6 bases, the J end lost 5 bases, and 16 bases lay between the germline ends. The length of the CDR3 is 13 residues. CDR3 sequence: CSVAGGSKTEAFF. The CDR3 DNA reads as TGCAGCGTCGCCGGGGGAAGCAAGACTGAAGCTTTCTTT.

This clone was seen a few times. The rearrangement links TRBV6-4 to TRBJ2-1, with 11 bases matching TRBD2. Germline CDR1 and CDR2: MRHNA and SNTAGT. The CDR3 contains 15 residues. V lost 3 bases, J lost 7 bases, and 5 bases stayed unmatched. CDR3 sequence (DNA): TGTGCCAGCAGTGATTCGGCTAGCGGGAGGAATGAGCAGTTCTTC. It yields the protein CASSDSASGRNEQFF.

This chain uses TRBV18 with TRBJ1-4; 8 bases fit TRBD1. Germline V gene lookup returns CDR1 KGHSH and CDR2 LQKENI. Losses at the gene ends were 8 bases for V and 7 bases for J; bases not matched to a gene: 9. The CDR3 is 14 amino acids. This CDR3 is CASGGQGNLEKLFF. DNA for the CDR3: TGTGCCAGCGGCGGACAGGGTAATCTTGAAAAACTGTTTTTT.

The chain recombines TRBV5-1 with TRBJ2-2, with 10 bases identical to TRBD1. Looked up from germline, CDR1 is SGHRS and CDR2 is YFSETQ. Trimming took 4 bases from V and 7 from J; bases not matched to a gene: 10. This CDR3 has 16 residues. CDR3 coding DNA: TGCGCCAGCAGCATCTTTGGACAGGGGGAAAGCGGGGAGCTGTTTTTT. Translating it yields CASSIFGQGESGELFF.